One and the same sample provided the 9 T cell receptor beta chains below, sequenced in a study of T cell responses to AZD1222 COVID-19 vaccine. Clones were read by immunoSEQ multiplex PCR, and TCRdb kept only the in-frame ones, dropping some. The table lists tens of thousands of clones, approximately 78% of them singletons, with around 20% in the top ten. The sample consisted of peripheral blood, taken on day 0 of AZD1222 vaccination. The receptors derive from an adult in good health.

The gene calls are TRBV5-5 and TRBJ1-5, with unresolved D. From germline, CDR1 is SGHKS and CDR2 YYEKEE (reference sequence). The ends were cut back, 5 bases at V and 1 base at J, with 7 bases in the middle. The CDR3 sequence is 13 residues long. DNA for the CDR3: TGTGCCAGCAGTAGGGCGAGCAATCAGCCCCAGCATTTT. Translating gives CASSRASNQPQHF.

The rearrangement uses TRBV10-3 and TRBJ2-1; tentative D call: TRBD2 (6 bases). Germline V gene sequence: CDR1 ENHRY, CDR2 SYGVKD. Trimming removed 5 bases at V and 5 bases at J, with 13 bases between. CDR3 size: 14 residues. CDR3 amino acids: CAISSGTSNNEQFF. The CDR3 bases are TGTGCCATCAGTTCCGGGACTTCTAACAATGAGCAGTTCTTC.

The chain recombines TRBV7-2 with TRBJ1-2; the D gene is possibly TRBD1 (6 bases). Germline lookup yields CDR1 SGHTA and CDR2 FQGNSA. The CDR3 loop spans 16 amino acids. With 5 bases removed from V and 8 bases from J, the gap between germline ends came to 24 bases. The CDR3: CASSRSLAVRGGGYTF. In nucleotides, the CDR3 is TGTGCCAGCAGCAGAAGTCTGGCGGTCAGGGGTGGCGGCTACACCTTC.

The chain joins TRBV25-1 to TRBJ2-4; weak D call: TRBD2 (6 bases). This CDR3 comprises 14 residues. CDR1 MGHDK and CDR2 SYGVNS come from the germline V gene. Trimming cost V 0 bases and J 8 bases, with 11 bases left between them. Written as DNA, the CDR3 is TGTGCCAGCAGTGAATATTCCGGGAGCGACATTCAGTACTTC. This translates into CASSEYSGSDIQYF.

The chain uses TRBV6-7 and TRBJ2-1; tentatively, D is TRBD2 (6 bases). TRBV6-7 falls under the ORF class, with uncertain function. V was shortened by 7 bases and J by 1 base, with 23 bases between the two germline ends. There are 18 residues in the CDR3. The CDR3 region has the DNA TGTGCCAGCACCCCACGGCGCGGGAACACACCTTCCTACAATGAGCAGTTCTTC. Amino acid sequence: CASTPRRGNTPSYNEQFF.

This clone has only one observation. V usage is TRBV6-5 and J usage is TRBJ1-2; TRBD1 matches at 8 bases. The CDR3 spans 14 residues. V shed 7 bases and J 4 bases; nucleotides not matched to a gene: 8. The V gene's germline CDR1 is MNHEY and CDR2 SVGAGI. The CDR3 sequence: CASKKTGEGYGYTF. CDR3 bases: TGTGCCAGCAAGAAGACAGGGGAAGGCTATGGCTACACCTTC.

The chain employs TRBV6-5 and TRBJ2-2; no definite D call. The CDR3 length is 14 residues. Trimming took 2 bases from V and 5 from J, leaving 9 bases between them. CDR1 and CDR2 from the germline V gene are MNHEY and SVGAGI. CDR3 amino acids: CASSYDSGTGELFF. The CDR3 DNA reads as TGTGCCAGCAGTTACGACTCCGGTACCGGGGAGCTGTTTTTT.

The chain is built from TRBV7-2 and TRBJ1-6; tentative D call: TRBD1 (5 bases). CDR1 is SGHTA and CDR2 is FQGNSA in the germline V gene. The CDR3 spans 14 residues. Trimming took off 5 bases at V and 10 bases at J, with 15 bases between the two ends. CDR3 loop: CASSLMGVGSPLHF. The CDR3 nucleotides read TGTGCCAGCAGCCTAATGGGGGTTGGGTCACCCCTCCACTTT. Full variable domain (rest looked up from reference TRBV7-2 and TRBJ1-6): GAGVSQSPSNKVTEKGKDVELRCDPISGHTALYWYRQSLGQGLEFLIYFQGNSAPDKSGLPSDRFSAERTGGSVSTLTIQRTQQEDSAVYLCASSLMGVGSPLHFGNGTRLTVT.

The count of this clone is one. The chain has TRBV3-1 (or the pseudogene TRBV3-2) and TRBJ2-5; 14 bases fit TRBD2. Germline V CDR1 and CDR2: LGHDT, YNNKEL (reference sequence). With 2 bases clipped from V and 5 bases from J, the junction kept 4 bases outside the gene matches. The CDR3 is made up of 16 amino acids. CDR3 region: CASSQTGTSGSETQYF. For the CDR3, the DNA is TGTGCCAGCAGCCAAACCGGGACTAGCGGGAGCGAGACCCAGTACTTC.